This TCR beta chain was sequenced for a study of blood T cell repertoires in COVID-19. The wider study: COVID-19 samples collected from the United States, Italy and Spain covered acute and convalescent phases.

Per the original methods: Nucleated cell counts were estimated from reference gene primer amplification. Profiling relied on immunoSEQ multiplex PCR, and the TCRdb table lists in-frame clones only, not all of them. V, J and clone size are those of that table, while D and trimming were read from the DNA. The sample includes under 100,000 clones, over 80% seen only once; the top ten take roughly 6.4%. The CDR3 length is 11 residues. Trimming stripped 5 bases from V and 9 bases from J, with 8 bases between. Germline V gives CDR1 SGHTA, CDR2 FQGTGA. Sample: peripheral blood. The sequence was collected from a woman aged 55-75 years with active COVID-19. The V gene is TRBV7-3, the J gene TRBJ2-1, with TRBD2 as a possible D gene (6 bases). CDR3 nucleotide sequence: TGTGCCAGCAGCACGGGACTTGAGCAGTTCTTC. It yields the protein CASSTGLEQFF.